This T cell receptor beta chain appears in the sequencing data of a study of T cell responses to AZD1222 COVID-19 vaccine (dated by TCRdb to the early 2020s). Background for the entire study: Because spike-specific TCR depth and breadth did not differ between the two schedules, AZD1222 recipients who got a second dose at roughly 4 weeks were pooled with those who got a second dose at roughly 12 weeks. A total of roughly 240 trial participants underwent TCR sequencing, of whom about 210 received two doses of AZD1222 and around 25 received two doses of the MenACWY control vaccine. Trial participants were enrolled by age into 18-55, 56-69 and 70-plus year subgroups, with around 150, 28 and 57 TCR-sequenced participants respectively. On the study overall, not on this receptor specifically: Because no day 14 peak-response samples were available, the repertoires could be characterized only after the peak T cell response. Most participants were white British and females outnumbered males, and the authors suggested that clonal diversity may have been underestimated. Nearly half of unique spike-specific TCRs reportedly recognized epitopes outside regions mutated in the B.1.351 and B.1.1.7 variants. Spike-specific TCR breadth and depth rose significantly after two AZD1222 doses compared with day 0 and with MenACWY recipients. The whole spike protein was spanned by vaccine-associated CD4 TCRs, and dominant responses were seen in regions 160-218 and 743-854. Conclusions about previously exposed vaccinees are limited because only six or seven AZD1222 recipients were SARS-CoV-2 seropositive at baseline. The 56-69-year group was small, and its depth increase did not reach significance, likely because of low power.

The CDR3 regions of human TCRbeta chains were analyzed by immunosequencing. In the authors' own workflow: TCRs in the repertoires were compared against a reference library of SARS-CoV-2-specific TCRs that had been generated with the MIRA antigen-specificity platform. Breadth was defined as the fraction of unique TCRs that were SARS-CoV-2-associated, and depth was defined as the fraction of total T cells that were SARS-CoV-2-associated. Using the MIRA data, every spike-specific TCR was mapped to the spike region that the TCR reacted to and assigned to either a CD4 or a CD8 class. Log10-transformed breadth and depth values were compared by one-way ANOVA with Sidak's multiple comparisons tests. The source is immuneACCESS, and TCRdb retained only in-frame sequences with V and J called. Part of the clones is not carried over; for the studies checked, unresolved V genes explain less than half of this, and the remainder is unexplained. That table gives V, J and clone size, and the DNA gave D and trimming. The sample data list approximately 100,000 clones, and over 75% of these were observed just once. 1.3% of the sample rests with the top ten.

This specimen's time point label, per the study, means: baseline before first vaccination. Vaccinee samples were obtained from the UK trials COV001 and COV002, which included a single-blind randomized controlled phase 2/3 trial of AZD1222 (ChAdOx1 nCoV-19) in healthy adults. Trial participant PBMC samples were collected at day 0 and day 28 after the second dose for TCRbeta chain sequencing. A word on this clone: There is no known antigen for this receptor. Qualities for individual bases were not recorded, and no much larger clone is one base off.

The germline V gene encodes CDR1 DFQATT and CDR2 SNEGSKA (reference sequence). Trimming takes 3 bases from V and 10 bases from J, and the germline ends sit 18 bases apart. The cysteine opens and the phenylalanine closes a CDR3 of 13 amino acids. The only DNA kept is the CDR3, 39 bases in frame from the first base. The starting material was peripheral blood, obtained on day 0 of AZD1222 vaccination. The sequence links TRBV20-1 to TRBJ1-1; the D gene is possibly TRBD1, with 5 bases matching. The sequence was collected from an adult in good health. The CDR3 region: CSASVPGRGTAFF. The sequenced DNA is TGCAGTGCTAGTGTGCCGGGTAGAGGGACAGCTTTCTTT.